The entry below gives a single TCR beta chain sequence along with its context. Its antigen is not known. Other DNA sequences in the sample encode the same CDR3. It was version v3.0 of the immunoSEQ assay that was run at survey level. Some clones are missing from TCRdb's copy, which holds only in-frame ones; the method was immunoSEQ multiplex PCR. The sample yields 26,000 or so clones, roughly 90% seen once. V lost 3 bases, J lost 2 bases, and 7 bases lay in between. This CDR3 is built from 13 residues. Per the germline V gene, CDR1 is LNHDA and CDR2 is SQIVND (reference sequence). This entry belongs to a study of long-term antiretroviral therapy in people with HIV. The study's findings and limits: Although diversity increased after ART, it remained lower than in transplant donor controls. Among HIV repertoires, CDR3 length ranges were narrower than those of controls.

The TCR was taken from a man aged 50-60 years with HIV. The chain couples TRBV19 to TRBJ1-1, with D perhaps TRBD1 (5 bases). Sequences were derived from unsorted PBMCs, sampled 2 years after starting antiretroviral therapy. CDR3 amino acids: CASSIRGNTEAFF. CDR3 DNA: TGTGCCAGTAGTATTAGGGGCAACACTGAAGCTTTCTTT.